This T cell receptor (beta chain) was sequenced in a study of regulatory T cells in long-lasting Graves disease. Study overall: Duration of antithyroid drug therapy among newly diagnosed Graves' patients was under 3 months.

Regarding this clonotype: One end of the junction does not line up with germline, which may come from a read error.

To make TCR beta libraries, researchers used iRepertoire HTBI primers and Arm-PCR of CDR3 regions. TCRdb recomputed calls from the multiplex PCR reads with MiXCR, one row per CDR3 protein. The repertoire includes 550,000 or so distinct CDR3 sequences, around 12% of them detected once, and 7.5% to 9% sits in the top ten. Germline CDR1 is ENHRY and CDR2 is SYGVKD. CDR3 length equals 14 residues. Specified time point: newly diagnosed GD, antithyroid drugs for less than 3 months. Extracted PBMC RNA gave rise to the TCR library. The data also belong to a second study, concerning T cells in Graves' hyperthyroidism and ophthalmopathy.

J is TRBJ1-6 and V is TRBV10-3; 8 bases map to TRBD1. This sequence originates from a woman in her twenties or thirties with Graves disease. The sample here was peripheral blood mononuclear cells (PBMCs), taken at new diagnosis, from a patient treated with antithyroid drugs. CDR3 region: CATSAGTGISPLHF. CDR3 nucleotides: TGTGCCACCAGTGCCGGGACAGGAATTTCACCCCTCCACTTT.